This T cell receptor (beta chain) is drawn from a study of spatial heterogeneity in lung cancer. MiXCR, applied by TCRdb to the 5' RACE reads, yields one record per CDR3 protein. The table lists 12,000 or so distinct CDR3 sequences, 5.5% to 7.5% of them singletons. Time point: sample taken at primary tumor resection. The authors sequenced whole RNA from tumor, nontumor lung or frozen PBMC without sorting. Germline CDR1 SQVTM, CDR2 ANQGSEA. The CDR3 has 12 amino acids. Details on this clonotype: This may arise from a read error, as a much more abundant clone is one base away.

Material: normal lung tissue next to the tumor, obtained at surgery. This TCR came from a male donor with early-stage non-small cell lung cancer. This rearrangement joins TRBV29-1 to TRBJ2-7, with a weak D call TRBD1 (6 bases). The CDR3 loop reads CSAHGPGPTGHF. CDR3 in DNA: TGCAGCGCGCACGGACCGGGACCGACAGGTCACTTC.